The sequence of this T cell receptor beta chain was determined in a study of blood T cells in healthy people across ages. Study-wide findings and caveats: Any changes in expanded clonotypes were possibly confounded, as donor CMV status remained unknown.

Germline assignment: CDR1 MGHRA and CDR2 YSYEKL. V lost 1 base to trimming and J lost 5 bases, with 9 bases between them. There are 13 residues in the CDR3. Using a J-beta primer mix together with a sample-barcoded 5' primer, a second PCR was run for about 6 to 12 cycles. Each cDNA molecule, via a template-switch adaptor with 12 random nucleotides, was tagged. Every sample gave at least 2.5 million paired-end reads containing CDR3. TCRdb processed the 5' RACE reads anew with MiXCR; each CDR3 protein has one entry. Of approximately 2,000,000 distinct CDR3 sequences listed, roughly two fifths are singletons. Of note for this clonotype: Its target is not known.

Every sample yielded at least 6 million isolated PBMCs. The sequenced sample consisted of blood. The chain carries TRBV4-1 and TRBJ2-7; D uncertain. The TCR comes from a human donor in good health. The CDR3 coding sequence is TGCGCCAGCAGCCAAGTACCCGAGGACGAGCAGTACTTC. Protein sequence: CASSQVPEDEQYF.